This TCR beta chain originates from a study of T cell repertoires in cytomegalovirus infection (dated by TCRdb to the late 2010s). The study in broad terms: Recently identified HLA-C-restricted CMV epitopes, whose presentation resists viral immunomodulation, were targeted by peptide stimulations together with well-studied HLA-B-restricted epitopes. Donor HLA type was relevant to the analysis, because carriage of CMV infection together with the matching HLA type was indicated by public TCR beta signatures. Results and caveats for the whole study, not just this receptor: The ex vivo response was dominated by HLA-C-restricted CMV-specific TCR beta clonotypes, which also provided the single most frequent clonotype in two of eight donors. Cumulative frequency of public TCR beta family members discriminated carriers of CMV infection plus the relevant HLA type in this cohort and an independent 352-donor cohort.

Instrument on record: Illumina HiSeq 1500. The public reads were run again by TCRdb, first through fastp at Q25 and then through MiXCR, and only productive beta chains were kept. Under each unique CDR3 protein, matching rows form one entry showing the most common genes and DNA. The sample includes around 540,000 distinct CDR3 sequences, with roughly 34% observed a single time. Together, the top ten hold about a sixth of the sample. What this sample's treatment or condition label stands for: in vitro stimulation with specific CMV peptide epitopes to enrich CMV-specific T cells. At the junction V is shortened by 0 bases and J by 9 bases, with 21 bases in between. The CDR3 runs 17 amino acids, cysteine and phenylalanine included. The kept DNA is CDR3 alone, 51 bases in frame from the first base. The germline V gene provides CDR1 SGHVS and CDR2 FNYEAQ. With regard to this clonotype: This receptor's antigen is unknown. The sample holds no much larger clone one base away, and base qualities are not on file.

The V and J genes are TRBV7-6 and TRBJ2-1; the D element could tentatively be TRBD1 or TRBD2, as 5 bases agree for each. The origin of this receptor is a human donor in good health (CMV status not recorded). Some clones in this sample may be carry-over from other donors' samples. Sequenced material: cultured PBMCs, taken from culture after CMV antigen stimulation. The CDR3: CASSLAPGPDTSGEQFF. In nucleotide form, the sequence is TGTGCCAGCAGCTTAGCCCCGGGACCTGACACATCTGGTGAGCAGTTCTTC.